The rows below give T cell receptor beta chains drawn from one sample of a study of OX40 agonist ivuxolimab in advanced cancers. The assay was immunoSEQ multiplex PCR, and TCRdb's table has in-frame clones only and misses some. The repertoire holds tens of thousands of clones, with around 90% as singletons. The specimen was CD4+ or CD8+ T cells sorted from blood, collected in a trial of the OX40 agonist ivuxolimab. The source of these receptors is an adult with an advanced solid tumor such as melanoma, head and neck, liver or kidney cancer. CDR3s include the opening cysteine and the closing phenylalanine or tryptophan. Not every row has a clone size; where given, it reads once, few, many or a size class.

14 TRBV9 NA CASSALGSTDTQYF
13 TRBV10-2 NA CASGGGNTDTQYF
17 TRBV4-3 NA CASSQDLGDGEMDGYTF
15 TRBV11-2 few CASSPGTGVNQPQHF
11 TRBV12-5 NA CASGYDQPQHF
15 TRBV4-1 NA CASSRRDGSNQPQHF
17 TRBV4-3 NA CASSQEISGLFSYEQYF
18 TRBV9 NA CASSGGLAGGISYNEQFF
12 TRBV28 NA CASTMTDYGYTF
13 TRBV9 NA CASSVGAQETQYF
14 TRBV6-1 once CASRPQGFTGELFF
17 TRBV18 NA CASSPTGGGESNQPQHF
17 TRBV16 NA CASSLKGVFSPYNEQFF
16 TRBV9 NA CASNGLAGSPQETQYF
14 TRBV6-5 once CASSRLAGWYEQFF
15 TRBV27 NA CASSLSSGQGSEQYF
11 TRBV14 NA CASSHGYEQYF
15 TRBV5-1 NA CASSLRGGEGQPQHF
15 TRBV9 NA CASSVAGTPNTEAFF
16 TRBV4-3 NA CASSQDGTGFNYGYTF
13 TRBV30 NA CAWAQGALYGYTF
15 TRBV27 NA CASSAPGQGIETQYF
14 TRBV6-5 NA CASSYSSVTQPQHF
14 TRBV11-2 once CASSLGAGSETQYF
17 TRBV4-1 NA CASSQEITSGVLNEQFF
11 TRBV5-1 NA CAGLGPYEQYF
15 TRBV27 NA CASSTSGRIYNEQFF
15 TRBV6-5 NA CASSYYGTSFYEQYF
12 TRBV29-1 NA CSGGDSTYEQYF
15 TRBV30 NA CAWTRPWGSTDTQYF
12 TRBV28 NA CASSLPGNEQFF
15 TRBV6-1 NA CASTSLGTESQPQHF
14 TRBV11-3 NA CASSSRTVNTEAFF
15 TRBV27 NA CASSPFRGGNTEAFF
14 TRBV6-4 NA CARGEAGDADTQYF
15 TRBV6-1 NA CASSEWTGKGNEQFF
16 TRBV27 NA CASSFNPGQGNTEAFF
15 TRBV30 NA CAWQRGETNTGELFF
15 TRBV5-1 NA CASRATSGTADTQYF
14 TRBV2 NA CASSEGQGVGEQYF
16 TRBV6-5 NA CASSYSWRPDTDTQYF
9 TRBV7-9 NA CASSDEAFF
15 TRBV6-5 NA CASSYLLGYRDEQFF
15 TRBV5-1 NA CASSTGLASTDTQYF